The TCR beta chain described here comes from a study of cytomegalovirus exposure and HLA in healthy donors. Comment on this clone: The antigen is not known.

The primer mix had 60 Vbeta and 13 Jbeta primers. The data were produced by immunoSEQ multiplex PCR, yet TCRdb's version contains in-frame clones alone and is incomplete. The sample holds fewer than 250,000 clones, about four fifths seen once. Findings and caveats of the study: A missense variant in DCLRE1C was later tied to TCR beta V- and J-gene trimming. The authors enumerated 180 or so TCR beta chains as linked to cytomegalovirus.

The CDR3 runs 15 residues. The V gene's germline CDR1 is SGHVS and CDR2 FNYEAQ. J lost 4 bases, V lost 5 bases, and 10 bases had no gene match. J is TRBJ1-1 and V is TRBV7-6; 7 bases line up with TRBD1. This TCR was sampled from a man aged 25 to 40 in good health and CMV-seropositive. Sequencing was done on a sample of PBMCs. CDR3 sequence (DNA): TGTGCCAGCAGCCCTTCACACAGGGGTGCCACTGAAGCTTTCTTT. It yields the protein CASSPSHRGATEAFF.